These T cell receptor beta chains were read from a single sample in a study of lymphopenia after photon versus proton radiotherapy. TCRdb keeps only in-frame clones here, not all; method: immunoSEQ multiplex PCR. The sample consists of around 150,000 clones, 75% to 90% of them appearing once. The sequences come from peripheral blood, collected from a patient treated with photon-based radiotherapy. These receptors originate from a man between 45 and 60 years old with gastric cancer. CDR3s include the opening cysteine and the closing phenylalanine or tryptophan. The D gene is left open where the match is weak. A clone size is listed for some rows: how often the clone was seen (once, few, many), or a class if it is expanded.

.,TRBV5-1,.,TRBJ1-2,TGCGCCAGCAGCTTACGGACAGAGAACTATGGCTACACCTTC,CASSLRTENYGYTF
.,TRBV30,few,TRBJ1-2,TGTGCCTGGAGTGTACGTTATGGCTACACCTTC,CAWSVRYGYTF
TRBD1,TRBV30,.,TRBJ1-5,TGTGCCTGGGACAGGGTTGGTCAGCCCCAGCATTTT,CAWDRVGQPQHF
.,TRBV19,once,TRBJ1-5,TGTGCCAGCCTATATCGGGGCGACATGAGCAATCAGCCCCAGCATTTT,CASLYRGDMSNQPQHF
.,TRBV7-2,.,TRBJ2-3,TGTGCCAGCAGCTTAGCGTCAGCCACAGATACGCAGTATTTT,CASSLASATDTQYF
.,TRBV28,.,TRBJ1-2,TGTGCCAGCAGCCTAAGGACGGGCGGCTACACCTTC,CASSLRTGGYTF
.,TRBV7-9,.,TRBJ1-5,TGTGCCAGCAGCTTTACAGGGAACAATCAGCCCCAGCATTTT,CASSFTGNNQPQHF
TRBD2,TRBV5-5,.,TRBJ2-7,TGTGCCAGCAGCATCGGACTAGCGGTAAGCTCCTACGAGCAGTACTTC,CASSIGLAVSSYEQYF
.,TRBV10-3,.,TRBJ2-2,TGTGCCATCAGTGAGTACGGGGGAGAGGTCACCGGGGAGCTGTTTTTT,CAISEYGGEVTGELFF
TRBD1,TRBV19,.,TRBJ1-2,TGTGCCAGTAGTCACCCCTTGACAGGGTCCGATATTAGTGGCTACACCTTC,CASSHPLTGSDISGYTF
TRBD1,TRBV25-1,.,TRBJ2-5,TGTGCCAGCAGTGTACCGACAGGGACCGAGACCCAGTACTTC,CASSVPTGTETQYF
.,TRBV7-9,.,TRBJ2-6,TGTGCCAGCAGCTTAGATGGGGTGAGCTCTGGGGCCAACGTCCTGACTTTC,CASSLDGVSSGANVLTF
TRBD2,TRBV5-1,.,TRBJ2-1,TGCGCCAGCAGCCTCAGGACTAGCGGGAGCTACAATGAGCAGTTCTTC,CASSLRTSGSYNEQFF
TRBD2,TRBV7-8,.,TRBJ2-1,TGTGCCAGCAGGGGTGTACCGGGACTAGCGCACAACAATGAGCAGTTCTTC,CASRGVPGLAHNNEQFF
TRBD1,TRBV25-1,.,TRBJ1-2,TGTGCCAGCAGCCCAGGGGGTCGGTATGGCTACACCTTC,CASSPGGRYGYTF
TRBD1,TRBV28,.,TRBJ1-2,TGTGCCAGCAGTTTTATGGGGACAGGGCCCTATGGCTACACCTTC,CASSFMGTGPYGYTF
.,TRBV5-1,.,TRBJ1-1,TGCGCCAGCAGCTTGAACAGGGAGGACACTGAAGCTTTCTTT,CASSLNREDTEAFF
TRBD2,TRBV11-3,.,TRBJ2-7,TGTGCCAGCAGCCGACGGGGGGGCCCAGGCCACGAGCAGTACTTC,CASSRRGGPGHEQYF
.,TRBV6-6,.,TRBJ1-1,TGTGCCAGCAGTTACGGGGGGGGCACTGAAGCTTTCTTT,CASSYGGGTEAFF
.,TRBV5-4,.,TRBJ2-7,TGTGCCAGCAGCTTGGCCGGTACGCTCTCCTACGAGCAGTACTTC,CASSLAGTLSYEQYF
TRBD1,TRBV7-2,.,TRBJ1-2,TGTGCCAGCAGCAAACAGCTACAGGGGACTAACTATGGCTACACCTTC,CASSKQLQGTNYGYTF
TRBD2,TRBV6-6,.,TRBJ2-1,TGTGCCAGCAGTACCACTAGCGGGACCTACAATGAGCAGTTCTTC,CASSTTSGTYNEQFF
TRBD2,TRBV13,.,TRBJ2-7,TGTGCCAGCAGCGAACTAGCGGTCCCCTACGAGCAGTACTTC,CASSELAVPYEQYF
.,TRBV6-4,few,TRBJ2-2,TGTGCCAGCAGCCCCGGGGCAGACACCGGGGAGCTGTTTTTT,CASSPGADTGELFF
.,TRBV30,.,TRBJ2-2,TGTGCCTGGAGTAGGGATAGGGGGGAGCTGTTTTTT,CAWSRDRGELFF
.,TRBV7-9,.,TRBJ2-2,TGTGCCAGCAGCTCTTTAGACGCCGGGGAGCTGTTTTTT,CASSSLDAGELFF
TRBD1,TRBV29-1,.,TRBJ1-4,TGCAGCGTGACCGGGACAGGGAGGACTGCAACTAATGAAAAACTGTTTTTT,CSVTGTGRTATNEKLFF
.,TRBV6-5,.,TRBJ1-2,TGTGCCAGCAGTTACTTGGGTGGGAATGGCTACACCTTC,CASSYLGGNGYTF
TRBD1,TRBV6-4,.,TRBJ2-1,TGTGCCAGCAGCCCTGGACAGGGTCCCTACAATGAGCAGTTCTTC,CASSPGQGPYNEQFF
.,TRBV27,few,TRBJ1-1,TGTGCCAGCAGTTTACGCCGAGGAACCACTGAAGCTTTCTTT,CASSLRRGTTEAFF
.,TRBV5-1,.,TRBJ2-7,TGCGCCAGCAGCCTCAACGCCGGGCCGAACTCCTACGAGCAGTACTTC,CASSLNAGPNSYEQYF
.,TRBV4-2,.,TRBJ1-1,TGTGCCAGCAGCCAAGGAGGGCTCGGTGAAGCTTTCTTT,CASSQGGLGEAFF
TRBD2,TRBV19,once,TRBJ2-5,TGTGCCAGTAGTACTCTTTTGACTAGCCCGGAGACCCAGTACTTC,CASSTLLTSPETQYF
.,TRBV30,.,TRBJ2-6,TGTGCCTGGAGTGTGGGGGGCTCTGGGGCCAACGTCCTGACTTTC,CAWSVGGSGANVLTF
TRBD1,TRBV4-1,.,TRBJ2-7,TGCGCCAGCAGCCAAGATCGGACAGGGGTTTACCGCGAGCAGTACTTC,CASSQDRTGVYREQYF
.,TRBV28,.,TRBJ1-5,TGTGCCAGCAGGTTTTCTGATAGGACAGTCAATCAGCCCCAGCATTTT,CASRFSDRTVNQPQHF
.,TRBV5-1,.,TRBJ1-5,TGCGCCAGCAGCTTGGACAGTCCCAATCAGCCCCAGCATTTT,CASSLDSPNQPQHF